The 20 T cell receptor beta chains listed next were all sequenced from one sample in a study of blood T cells in healthy people across ages. Sample-barcoded 5' priming and a J-beta primer mix drove a second PCR of roughly 7 to 11 cycles. TCRdb re-called the 5' RACE reads with MiXCR, one entry per CDR3 protein. The repertoire includes 380,000 or so distinct CDR3 sequences, about 55% of them detected once, and under 65% sits in the top ten. Material for sequencing was blood. All receptors come from a man aged 55 to 70 in good health.

This clonotype was counted once. The chain has TRBV2 and TRBJ1-5; unclear D gene. Trimming shortened V by 6 bases and J by 3 bases, and 9 bases separated the two germline ends. The CDR3 is made up of 13 amino acids. Germline loops: CDR1 SNHLY, CDR2 FYNNEI. The CDR3 loop reads CASSRRANQPQHF. The CDR3, as DNA: TGTGCCAGCAGCCGGAGGGCCAATCAGCCCCAGCATTTT.

This clonotype was observed a few times. The chain links TRBV3-1 to TRBJ1-5, with 7 nucleotides matching TRBD1. Germline V gene sequence: CDR1 LGHDT, CDR2 YNNKEL (reference sequence). The J segment lost 4 bases and the V segment lost 0 bases, leaving 3 bases of the junction unmatched. The CDR3 is made up of 15 amino acids. CDR3 residues: CASSQEQGRNQPQHF. The CDR3 nucleotides are TGTGCCAGCAGCCAAGAACAGGGGAGGAATCAGCCCCAGCATTTT.

This chain connects TRBV7-2 to TRBJ2-5; no firm D call. Germline values: CDR1 SGHTA, CDR2 FQGNSA. The CDR3 consists of 12 residues. V was trimmed by 8 bases and J by 3 bases, leaving 10 bases between them. For the CDR3, the DNA is TGTGCCAGCTCACCGAAGGAAGAGACCCAGTACTTC. The encoded protein is CASSPKEETQYF.

This clonotype showed up just once. The chain employs TRBV20-1 and TRBJ2-1; 7 nucleotides match TRBD2. The ends lost 4 bases at V and 9 bases at J; junction bases unmatched: 12. CDR1 and CDR2 from the germline V gene are DFQATT and SNEGSKA (reference sequence). The CDR3 length is 14 residues. CDR3 sequence reads: CSANQRETDSEQFF. The CDR3 nucleotides read TGCAGTGCTAACCAGCGGGAAACAGACAGTGAGCAGTTCTTC.

The chain has TRBV6-5 and TRBJ2-1; D call uncertain. Germline values: CDR1 MNHEY, CDR2 SVGAGI. V was pared by 5 bases and J by 12 bases, with 23 bases between. The CDR3 is 15 amino acids. This CDR3 reads CASSPPALEATGQFF. In DNA form, the CDR3 reads TGTGCCAGCAGTCCCCCCGCCCTCGAAGCTACGGGGCAGTTCTTC.

The V gene is TRBV29-1, the J gene TRBJ2-7; TRBD1 matches at 9 bases. Trimming removed 7 bases from V and 4 bases from J; junction bases left unmatched: 8. CDR1 and CDR2 (germline): SQVTM, ANQGSEA. This CDR3 has 13 amino acids. CDR3 protein: CSAGQGQGYEQYF. The DNA of the CDR3 is TGCAGCGCCGGACAGGGGCAGGGGTACGAGCAGTACTTC.

The gene calls are TRBV4-2 and TRBJ2-2; 11 positions agree with TRBD2. The CDR3 sequence is 16 residues long. Trimming at V came to 4 bases and at J to 4 bases, leaving 5 bases not matched to a gene. From germline, CDR1 is LGHNA and CDR2 YNFKEQ. The CDR3 loop reads CASSRGLAVPTGELFF. For the CDR3, the DNA is TGTGCCAGCAGCCGGGGACTAGCGGTACCCACCGGGGAGCTGTTTTTT.

Only a few counts were recorded for this clonotype. The CDR3 nucleotides read TGTGCCAGCAGCTCCCAAGGAGGGCGACAGGACGAGCAGTACTTC. Protein: CASSSQGGRQDEQYF. The chain employs TRBV7-8 and TRBJ2-7, with D perhaps TRBD1 or TRBD2 (6 bases each). The CDR3 contains 15 residues. Looked up from germline, CDR1 is SGHVS and CDR2 is FQNEAQ. Deletions cut 4 bases from V and 5 bases from J, with 18 bases between.

The rearrangement uses TRBV27 and TRBJ2-3; D may be TRBD2 (6 bases). The CDR3 is 15 residues long. CDR1 MNHEY and CDR2 SMNVEV come from the germline V gene (reference sequence). V shed 6 bases and J shed 7 bases, with 20 bases lying between them. The CDR3 DNA is TGTGCCAGCAGCCCCCGGCTGCGGGGTTTGAATACGCAGTATTTT. Protein: CASSPRLRGLNTQYF.

CDR3 bases: TGTGCCAGCAGTCCCCGGGGGGCAGCTAGCACAGATACGCAGTATTTT. This encodes CASSPRGAASTDTQYF. This chain connects TRBV27 to TRBJ2-3, with a possible D match to TRBD2 (7 bases). The length of the CDR3 is 16 residues. V was pared by 5 bases and J by 0 bases, with 15 bases between. Germline V gene data show CDR1 as MNHEY and CDR2 as SMNVEV (reference sequence).

This clonotype has a handful of counts. The CDR3: CASSPPGHLYNEQFF. In DNA, the CDR3 is TGTGCCAGCAGCCCGCCGGGACACCTTTACAATGAGCAGTTCTTC. V gene TRBV7-2 combines with J gene TRBJ2-1; tentative D call: TRBD1 (6 bases). Trimming took 5 bases from V and 4 from J, leaving 15 bases between them. Germline values: CDR1 SGHTA, CDR2 FQGNSA. This CDR3 spans 15 amino acids.

The rearrangement joins TRBV5-1 to TRBJ2-1; 12 bases align to TRBD2. Germline CDR1 SGHRS, CDR2 YFSETQ. The trim removed 0 bases at V and 5 bases at J, leaving 6 bases unmatched. This CDR3 has 17 amino acids. CDR3 nucleotides: TGCGCCAGCAGCTTGGCGTGGACTAGCGGGGACAACAATGAGCAGTTCTTC. It is translated as CASSLAWTSGDNNEQFF.

The V and J genes are TRBV2 and TRBJ2-1; either TRBD1 or TRBD2 may fit D (6 bases each). Germline V CDR1 and CDR2: SNHLY, FYNNEI. The V and J ends lost 7 bases and 9 bases respectively, with 19 bases between them. The CDR3 is 14 amino acids. This CDR3 is CASNLRLVGGEQFF. The CDR3 DNA is TGTGCCAGCAACCTTCGACTAGTAGGGGGTGAGCAGTTCTTC. The full variable domain, in which reference TRBV2 and TRBJ2-1 provide the parts outside the CDR3, is EPEVTQTPSHQVTQMGQEVILRCVPISNHLYFYWYRQILGQKVEFLVSFYNNEISEKSEIFDDQFSVERPDGSNFTLKIRSTKLEDSAMYFCASNLRLVGGEQFFGPGTRLTVL.

V and J are TRBV11-2 and TRBJ1-2; TRBD1 is a possible D gene (6 bases). Germline lookup yields CDR1 SGHAT and CDR2 FQNNGV. The length of the CDR3 is 14 residues. V lost 4 bases and J 4 bases, leaving 13 bases between the germline ends. CDR3 residues: CASSSTLQGYGYTF. Written as DNA, the CDR3 is TGTGCCAGCAGCTCGACGCTACAGGGCTATGGCTACACCTTC.

In regard to this clonotype: The junction differs from germline at one of its ends, possibly a read error. The V call is TRBV20-1, the J call TRBJ2-1; D uncertain. Per germline, CDR1 DFQATT and CDR2 SNEGSKA (reference sequence). This CDR3 comprises 11 residues. CDR3 region: CSAPIYDEQFF. CDR3 coding DNA: TGCAGTGCACCAATCTACGATGAGCAGTTCTTC.

This sequence joins TRBV5-1 and TRBJ2-5, with D perhaps matching TRBD2 (6 bases). Trimming took 0 bases from V and 3 from J, leaving 12 bases between them. Germline V CDR1 and CDR2: SGHRS, YFSETQ. The CDR3 is made up of 15 amino acids. Here the CDR3 DNA reads TGCGCCAGCAGCTTGGCCGGGGTAGCGGAAGAGACCCAGTACTTC. This codes for CASSLAGVAEETQYF.

CDR3 nucleotide sequence: TGCAGCGCTACCACCTGGGCCTACGAGCAGTACTTC. This codes for CSATTWAYEQYF. V gene TRBV29-1 combines with J gene TRBJ2-7; D ambiguous. With 7 bases removed from V and 2 bases from J, the gap between germline ends came to 12 bases. CDR3 length: 12 residues. Per germline, CDR1 SQVTM and CDR2 ANQGSEA.

This chain's CDR3 is CASSLPTAGSEQYF. The CDR3 DNA reads TGTGCCAGCAGCTTACCCACGGCGGGATCCGAGCAGTACTTC. The rearrangement uses TRBV7-2 and TRBJ2-7, with TRBD2 as a possible D gene (6 bases). Germline CDR1 SGHTA, CDR2 FQGNSA. The germline V and J ends were trimmed by 2 bases and 6 bases, with 14 bases remaining between them. The CDR3 is made up of 14 amino acids. Full variable domain (missing parts from reference TRBV7-2 and TRBJ2-7): GAGVSQSPSNKVTEKGKDVELRCDPISGHTALYWYRQSLGQGLEFLIYFQGNSAPDKSGLPSDRFSAERTGGSVSTLTIQRTQQEDSAVYLCASSLPTAGSEQYFGPGTRLTVT.

The gene calls are TRBV27 and TRBJ1-5; 9 positions agree with TRBD1. V trimming: 5 bases; J trimming: 4 bases; junction bases outside the gene matches: 3. CDR1 and CDR2 from the germline V gene are MNHEY and SMNVEV (reference sequence). The CDR3 runs to 14 residues. CDR3 nucleotide sequence: TGTGCCAGCAGTACACAGGGGGCGAATCAGCCCCAGCATTTT. Its protein is CASSTQGANQPQHF.

The gene calls are TRBV7-2 and TRBJ2-1; TRBD2 matches at 11 bases. This CDR3 is built from 17 residues. The V gene's germline CDR1 is SGHTA and CDR2 FQGNSA. Germline trimming cut 5 bases from V and 4 bases from J; bases unmatched to any gene: 10. The CDR3 is CASSPWGTSGNYNEQFF. DNA of the CDR3: TGTGCCAGCAGCCCCTGGGGGACTAGCGGCAATTACAATGAGCAGTTCTTC.